Presented here are 24 T cell receptor beta chains from one specimen sequenced in a study of blood T cell repertoires in COVID-19. The protocol was immunoSEQ multiplex PCR, while the TCRdb copy is restricted to in-frame clones and leaves out a portion. The sample includes approximately 500,000 clones, 88% seen only once; the top ten take less than 2%. The sequencing input was PBMCs or T cells enriched from blood (not recorded which). These receptors were taken from a woman aged 35 to 49 who had recovered from COVID-19.

The V call is TRBV5-1, the J call TRBJ2-3, with TRBD1 identical over 8 bases. The germline gives CDR1 SGHRS, CDR2 YFSETQ. The CDR3 consists of 16 residues. The junction had 11 bases not matched to a gene; V was cut back by 6 bases and J by 2 bases. The CDR3 coding sequence is TGCGCCAGCACCCCCCCAGGGGGCGAGGACACAGATACGCAGTATTTT. Its protein is CASTPPGGEDTDTQYF.

The gene calls are TRBV21-1 and TRBJ2-7; TRBD1 is the table's D call, not checked against the DNA. TRBV21-1 is flagged as a pseudogene. CDR3 length: 17 amino acids. The CDR3 spells CASSAHRQGVESYEQYF. CDR3 sequence (DNA): TGTGCCAGCAGCGCTCACCGACAGGGGGTAGAATCCTACGAGCAGTACTTC.

The chain carries TRBV2 and TRBJ2-2; weak D call: TRBD1 (6 bases). The germline gives CDR1 SNHLY, CDR2 FYNNEI. Trimming pared 7 bases from V and 5 bases from J, leaving 17 bases between. The CDR3 sequence is 15 residues long. CDR3 protein: CASITDGTSTGELFF. The CDR3 bases are TGTGCCAGCATTACCGACGGGACATCTACCGGGGAGCTGTTTTTT.

The chain is built from TRBV4-1 and TRBJ1-5; no reliable D call. Trimming took off 5 bases at V and 2 bases at J, with 10 bases between the two ends. This CDR3 region has 14 residues. Germline V CDR1 and CDR2: MGHRA, YSYEKL. This CDR3 reads CASSSPTRNQPQHF. As DNA, the CDR3 is TGCGCCAGCAGCTCTCCGACTCGCAATCAGCCCCAGCATTTT.

The chain is built from TRBV11-2 and TRBJ1-3; perhaps TRBD1 as D (6 bases). Trimming took 1 base from V and 4 from J, leaving 11 bases between them. Germline V gene lookup returns CDR1 SGHAT and CDR2 FQNNGV. The CDR3 loop spans 15 amino acids. The CDR3 spells CASSLAGQRGNTIYF. CDR3 sequence (DNA): TGTGCCAGCAGCTTAGCTGGACAGAGGGGAAACACCATATATTTT.

The CDR3 nucleotides read TGTGCCAGCAGCGTTACTAGCACAGATACGCAGTATTTT. Protein: CASSVTSTDTQYF. This rearrangement joins TRBV3-1 (or the pseudogene TRBV3-2) to TRBJ2-3; no definite D call. Between the trimmed V and J ends, which lost 5 bases and 0 bases, there was a span of 6 bases. Germline CDR1 is LGHDT and CDR2 is YNNKEL (reference sequence). This CDR3 is 13 amino acids long.

The chain is built from TRBV7-9 and TRBJ1-5; D not resolved. The CDR3 is made up of 15 amino acids. Per the germline V gene, CDR1 is SEHNR and CDR2 is FQNEAQ (reference sequence). Trimming shortened V by 1 base and J by 2 bases, and 9 bases separated the two germline ends. This chain's CDR3 is CASSLGRFGNQPQHF. CDR3 DNA: TGTGCCAGCAGCTTAGGCAGGTTTGGCAATCAGCCCCAGCATTTT.

J is TRBJ1-2 and V is TRBV4-2; 8 bases map to TRBD1. The CDR3 extends over 15 amino acids. V lost 4 bases to trimming and J lost 8 bases; unmatched junction nucleotides: 12. Germline V CDR1 and CDR2: LGHNA, YNFKEQ. The CDR3 reads CASSRGGTGDLGYTF. The CDR3 nucleotides are TGTGCCAGCAGCCGTGGGGGGACAGGAGATCTAGGCTACACCTTC.

The chain joins TRBV30 to TRBJ2-3; D gene uncertain. Looked up from germline, CDR1 is GTSNPN and CDR2 is SVGIG (reference sequence). The V end lost 4 bases, the J end lost 0 bases, and 11 bases lay between the germline ends. The length of the CDR3 is 14 residues. The CDR3 loop is CAWNVLSSTDTQYF. CDR3 DNA sequence: TGTGCCTGGAATGTTCTTTCTAGCACAGATACGCAGTATTTT. The full variable domain, completed using reference TRBV30 and TRBJ2-3, is SQTIHQWPATLVQPVGSPLSLECTVEGTSNPNLYWYRQAAGRGLQLLFYSVGIGQISSEVPQNLSASRPQDRQFILSSKKLLLSDSGFYLCAWNVLSSTDTQYFGPGTRLTVL.

The V call is TRBV7-8, the J call TRBJ2-5, with TRBD1 identical over 8 bases. The CDR3 runs to 14 residues. Looked up from germline, CDR1 is SGHVS and CDR2 is FQNEAQ. V was pared by 5 bases and J by 4 bases, with 6 bases of the junction left unmatched. The CDR3 bases are TGTGCCAGCAGCCTACGGACAGGGATAGAGACCCAGTACTTC. Protein product: CASSLRTGIETQYF.

For this clone: Other nucleotide sequences in the sample specify the same CDR3. The chain recombines TRBV6-5 with TRBJ1-2; a weak D match, TRBD1 (6 bases). V was pared by 6 bases and J by 4 bases, with 9 bases between. Germline V gene data show CDR1 as MNHEY and CDR2 as SVGAGI. The CDR3 is made up of 12 amino acids. The CDR3 sequence is CASSPDSYGYTF. CDR3 in DNA: TGTGCCAGCAGCCCGGACAGCTATGGCTACACCTTC.

This chain connects TRBV12-3 or TRBV12-4 to TRBJ1-2; no definite D call. V lost 11 bases, J lost 4 bases, and 17 bases lay in between. This CDR3 is 13 amino acids long. CDR3 loop: CASSGSSRYGYTF. The DNA of the CDR3 is TGTGCCTCCTCCGGGAGTTCACGCTATGGCTACACCTTC.

The rearrangement joins TRBV19 to TRBJ2-5, with TRBD1 identical over 10 bases. After removal of 5 bases from V and 5 bases from J, the junction contained 11 bases not matched to a gene. Germline lookup yields CDR1 LNHDA and CDR2 SQIVND (reference sequence). The CDR3 loop spans 16 amino acids. CDR3 in amino acids: CASSARGTGAGETQYF. In nucleotides, the CDR3 is TGTGCCAGTAGTGCCCGGGGGACAGGGGCGGGGGAGACCCAGTACTTC. Combining the CDR3 with reference TRBV19 and TRBJ2-5 gives the whole variable domain DGGITQSPKYLFRKEGQNVTLSCEQNLNHDAMYWYRQDPGQGLRLIYYSQIVNDFQKGDIAEGYSVSREKKESFPLTVTSAQKNPTAFYLCASSARGTGAGETQYFGPGTRLLVL.

The chain carries TRBV29-1 and TRBJ2-1; D gene unclear. Germline V gene data show CDR1 as SQVTM and CDR2 as ANQGSEA. The CDR3 runs to 11 residues. Trimming stripped 3 bases from V and 7 bases from J, with 7 bases between. The CDR3 reads CSVDGGNEQFF. DNA of the CDR3: TGCAGCGTTGATGGCGGAAATGAGCAGTTCTTC.

This clone was counted many times. Other DNA sequences within the sample encode an identical CDR3. The chain couples TRBV10-1 to TRBJ1-5; D remains unclear. This CDR3 is built from 13 residues. The V gene's germline CDR1 is WNHNN and CDR2 SYGVQD (reference sequence). V gave up 4 bases and J gave up 3 bases, with 7 bases separating them. The CDR3 DNA follows: TGCGCCAGCAGTGCCAGGAACAATCAGCCCCAGCATTTT. Its translation: CASSARNNQPQHF.

This clone was seen only once. The sample carries other DNA sequences with the same CDR3. V and J are TRBV2 and TRBJ1-5, with D unresolved. Trimming stripped 4 bases from V and 3 bases from J, with 7 bases between. The CDR3 runs 13 residues. CDR1 is SNHLY and CDR2 is FYNNEI in the germline V gene. CDR3 region: CASSGQVNQPQHF. The CDR3 DNA reads as TGTGCCAGCAGTGGACAAGTCAATCAGCCCCAGCATTTT.

V is TRBV18 and J is TRBJ2-7, with 11 bases that match TRBD2. Trimming took 3 bases from V and 0 from J; bases not matched to a gene: 1. CDR1 and CDR2 (germline): KGHSH, LQKENI. The CDR3 has 15 residues. CDR3 nucleotides: TGTGCCAGCTCACCCACTAGCGGGAGCTCCTACGAGCAGTACTTC. Its protein is CASSPTSGSSYEQYF.

This clone appeared a single time. The chain combines TRBV5-4 with TRBJ2-7; D call uncertain. This CDR3 comprises 14 residues. Germline CDR1 SGHNT, CDR2 YYREEE (reference sequence). V lost 1 base and J lost 1, with 9 bases in between. The CDR3, as DNA: TGTGCCAGCAGCTTGAACGGCAGGTCCTACGAGCAGTACTTC. This codes for CASSLNGRSYEQYF.

V is TRBV2 and J is TRBJ2-7; D remains ambiguous. The CDR3 consists of 12 residues. V was trimmed by 8 bases and J by 2 bases, leaving 10 bases between them. Germline CDR1 SNHLY, CDR2 FYNNEI. The CDR3 loop is CASRYSTYEQYF. The CDR3 DNA reads TGTGCCAGCCGGTACTCTACCTACGAGCAGTACTTC.

The genes are TRBV11-2 and TRBJ2-4; a possible D gene is TRBD1 (5 bases). V was clipped by 3 bases and J by 0 bases, with 12 bases between them. The CDR3 is 16 residues long. CDR1 SGHAT and CDR2 FQNNGV come from the germline V gene. The CDR3: CASSFIGALAKNIQYF. The CDR3 coding sequence is TGTGCCAGCAGCTTCATAGGGGCTCTAGCCAAAAACATTCAGTACTTC.

This chain uses TRBV11-2 with TRBJ2-5, with 9 bases matching TRBD1. Germline V gene data show CDR1 as SGHAT and CDR2 as FQNNGV. The trim removed 5 bases at V and 4 bases at J, leaving 8 bases unmatched. The CDR3 runs 15 residues. The CDR3 protein is CASSTYRGLGETQYF. CDR3 DNA sequence: TGTGCCAGCAGCACCTACAGGGGGCTCGGAGAGACCCAGTACTTC.

The J gene is TRBJ1-1, the V gene TRBV7-6; TRBD1 matches 8 bases. Germline V CDR1 and CDR2: SGHVS, FNYEAQ. The trim removed 2 bases at V and 1 base at J, leaving 6 bases unmatched. The CDR3 contains 16 residues. CDR3 DNA: TGTGCCAGCAGCTTAACGACAGGGGTTGCGAACACTGAAGCTTTCTTT. This sequence encodes CASSLTTGVANTEAFF.

The genes are TRBV7-8 and TRBJ1-2; D remains ambiguous. Deletions cut 1 base from V and 4 bases from J, with 7 bases between. The CDR3 extends over 13 amino acids. Germline V CDR1 and CDR2: SGHVS, FQNEAQ. In DNA form, the CDR3 reads TGTGCCAGCAGCTTAGATAGGAGCTATGGCTACACCTTC. The encoded protein is CASSLDRSYGYTF.

This chain joins TRBV7-2 and TRBJ1-3; 7 bases are a match to TRBD1. In germline, CDR1 is SGHTA, CDR2 FQGNSA. This CDR3 spans 16 amino acids. The junction had 7 bases not matched to a gene; V was cut back by 5 bases and J by 0 bases. The DNA for the CDR3 is TGTGCCAGCAGCGTAAGACAGGGCTCCTCTGGAAACACCATATATTTT. This sequence encodes CASSVRQGSSGNTIYF.